This is a list of T cell receptor beta chains from one sample in a study of blood T cells in healthy people across ages. Each CDR3 protein is one row after TCRdb ran MiXCR on the 5' RACE reads. The data hold approximately 780,000 distinct CDR3 sequences, with around 24% observed a single time. This sample also belongs to another study, concerning T cells of mothers and their children.

Material: blood. These receptors all stem from a boy between 5 and 17 years old in good health. CDR3s include the opening cysteine and the closing phenylalanine or tryptophan. D genes are given only for firm matches. Expanded clones get a size class; other rows say once, few or many, or leave the size out.

v_gene	j_gene	d_gene	abundance	CDR3aa	CDR3nt
TRBV9	TRBJ2-5	NA	NA	CASSPPQAQETQYF	TGTGCCAGCAGCCCCCCGCAGGCCCAAGAGACCCAGTACTTC
TRBV11-2	TRBJ2-5	NA	NA	CASSTGAREAQYF	TGTGCCAGCAGCACCGGGGCCAGGGAGGCCCAGTACTTC
TRBV7-8	TRBJ1-2	NA	few	CASSSYVAGYGYTF	TGTGCCAGCAGCTCCTACGTGGCAGGCTATGGCTACACCTTC
TRBV3-1	TRBJ2-1	TRBD1	few	CASSHPSGQGYNEQFF	TGTGCCAGCAGCCATCCGTCCGGACAGGGGTACAATGAGCAGTTCTTC
TRBV4-1	TRBJ2-1	TRBD2	many	CASSQQTSGGARKQFF	TGCGCCAGCAGCCAACAGACTAGCGGGGGGGCTCGGAAGCAGTTCTTC
TRBV7-3	TRBJ2-3	TRBD2	NA	CASRPDAGATQYF	TGTGCCAGCAGGCCTGACGCGGGAGCTACGCAGTATTTT
TRBV30	TRBJ2-5	NA	few	CAWTRRSQETQYF	TGCGCCTGGACCCGCCGGAGCCAAGAGACCCAGTACTTC
TRBV10-3	TRBJ2-2	NA	few	CTISDGNTEELFF	TGTACCATCAGTGACGGGAACACCGAGGAGCTGTTTTTT
TRBV20-1	TRBJ2-4	TRBD2	NA	CSPPLAGDKNIQYF	TGCAGTCCTCCCTTAGCGGGGGATAAAAACATTCAGTACTTC
TRBV5-1	TRBJ2-4	TRBD2	few	CASSGTGGAENIQYF	TGCGCCAGCAGCGGAACGGGGGGGGCCGAAAACATTCAGTACTTC